This is a list of T cell receptor beta chains from one sample in a study of regulatory T cells in long-lasting Graves disease. One entry per CDR3 protein results from TCRdb running MiXCR on the multiplex PCR reads. Of a few hundred thousand distinct CDR3 sequences listed, roughly 23% were seen once; the top ten hold approximately 14%. The material sequenced was peripheral blood mononuclear cells (PBMCs), taken when the disease was refractory, from a patient treated with antithyroid drugs. Every receptor here comes from a female donor with Graves disease. Each CDR3 is given with its conserved first and last residue. Expanded clones get a size class; other rows say once, few or many, or leave the size out.

CDR3	V	J	size
CASRSPQGRGANVLTF	TRBV11-2	TRBJ2-6	.
CASSEKPGTDRGRPPYGYTF	TRBV12-3/TRBV12-4	TRBJ1-2	many
CSARDQGTILQETQYF	TRBV20-1	TRBJ2-5	many
CASSLGTVMNTEAFF	TRBV5-6	TRBJ1-1	.
CASSNGQGGNQPQHF	TRBV5-5	TRBJ1-5	few
CASSILPAGSVSMANEKLFF	TRBV7-6	TRBJ1-4	many
CASRPTVNTEAFF	TRBV19	TRBJ1-1	many
CASSPSGGRGYTF	TRBV6-1	TRBJ1-2	many
CASSSPGSNQPQHF	TRBV12-3/TRBV12-4	TRBJ1-5	many
CASSLEAGVPDTQYF	TRBV12-3/TRBV12-4	TRBJ2-3	.
CTSTSSAAQAFF	TRBV6-2/TRBV6-3	TRBJ1-1	.
CASSIWANSNQPQHF	TRBV19	TRBJ1-5	many
CASSPLYPGELFF	TRBV28	TRBJ2-2	many
CASSLALWSIYYGYTF	TRBV12-3/TRBV12-4	TRBJ1-2	many
CASSSAGLQETQYF	TRBV7-9	TRBJ2-5	.
CSARRGGGDQPQHF	TRBV20-1	TRBJ1-5	few
CASSLGQHNQPQHF	TRBV28	TRBJ1-5	many
CASSHLRSRRGSLNTEAFF	TRBV28	TRBJ1-1	many
CAWNPRMVGRGTEAFF	TRBV30	TRBJ1-1	few
CASSQSTGEETQYF	TRBV12-3/TRBV12-4	TRBJ2-5	many
CASSLRFVVGQGNEKLFF	TRBV7-6	TRBJ1-4	few
CASSLGGFAGAFF	TRBV28	TRBJ1-1	many
CASGLETGRQPQHF	TRBV12-5	TRBJ1-5	many
CASSAAGLAGEETQYF	TRBV19	TRBJ2-5	.
CASSLGRDKLFF	TRBV6-1	TRBJ1-4	many
CASSEGRAASYNEQFF	TRBV2	TRBJ2-1	many
CASSLGLTMRTEAFF	TRBV28	TRBJ1-1	many
CASSFRDGDTEAFF	TRBV7-9	TRBJ1-1	.
CNAWFGSETQYF	TRBV20-1	TRBJ2-5	.
CATKEDTYYNSPLHF	TRBV15	TRBJ1-6	many
CASSPSAVAGVGEQFF	TRBV7-8	.	.
CASSWDREVMNTEAFF	TRBV28	TRBJ1-1	few
CASSEITARLDHEQYF	TRBV2	TRBJ2-7	many
CASSRGTPNSPLHF	TRBV28	TRBJ1-6	.
CASSSTPTGGHEQYF	TRBV7-9	TRBJ2-7	.
CAINRQDISSEAFF	TRBV10-3	TRBJ1-1	few
CASSPGGGTVNF	TRBV6-1	TRBJ1-5	.
CASSLRGSSEKLFF	TRBV11-3	TRBJ1-4	many
CSAGPSYEQYF	TRBV20-1	TRBJ2-7	few
CAWSLGRDYGYTF	TRBV30	TRBJ1-2	.
CATRGGRTEAFF	TRBV2	TRBJ1-1	many
CASTLGQRNQPQHF	TRBV28	TRBJ1-5	many
CASSQPAGISYNSPLHF	TRBV3-1	TRBJ1-6	.
CASRARRGNQPQHF	TRBV6-1	TRBJ1-5	few
CASSPRTGLTGELFF	TRBV6-1	TRBJ2-2	.
CASSRLVQGIYGYTF	TRBV4-1	TRBJ1-2	.
CASSEVGDESDTQYF	TRBV2	TRBJ2-3	few
CASSQDSRTPKAFF	TRBV14	TRBJ1-1	few
CASSFRRQPQHF	TRBV5-6	TRBJ1-5	many
CASSLSWGASSYNEQFF	TRBV12-3/TRBV12-4	TRBJ2-1	.
CATPPEAGARSNQPQHF	TRBV5-1	TRBJ1-5	many
CASSLTQGHEQYF	TRBV7-3	TRBJ2-7	many
CASSGGEKLFF	TRBV12-3/TRBV12-4	TRBJ1-4	many
CASSYSIGGADTQYF	TRBV6-5	TRBJ2-3	.